The clone carrying this TCR beta chain has more than one count but fewer than ten. Sample donors were healthy Caucasian individuals that came from Russia, aged roughly 6 to 95. Researchers isolated at least 6.5 million PBMCs per sample. The source of the sample is a study of blood T cells in healthy people across ages. Germline values: CDR1 LNHNV, CDR2 YYDKDF (reference sequence). CDR3 length: 15 residues. Unmatched junction bases numbered 6, after V lost 3 bases and J lost 4 bases. PCR was performed a second time for about 6 to 12 cycles using a sample-barcoded 5' primer and a J-beta primer mix. From the 5' RACE reads, TCRdb called clonotypes with MiXCR, one entry per CDR3 protein. The sample records 1.5 million to 2 million distinct CDR3 sequences, roughly 52% being singletons.

The receptor comes from a woman in her thirties or forties in good health. This rearrangement joins TRBV15 to TRBJ2-7, with 10 bases that match TRBD1. The specimen sequenced was blood. This CDR3 is CATSSGGTGAYEQYF. Written as DNA, the CDR3 is TGTGCCACCAGCAGTGGGGGGACAGGGGCTTACGAGCAGTACTTC.